The 2 T cell receptor beta chains reported below all come from one sample, sequenced in a study of cytomegalovirus exposure and HLA in healthy donors. PCR involved 60 Vbeta and 13 Jbeta primers. The data were produced by immunoSEQ multiplex PCR, yet TCRdb's version contains in-frame clones alone and is incomplete. The sample includes about 110,000 clones, over 80% of them seen just once. Sequencing was performed on PBMCs. These TCRs come from a man aged 30-40 years in good health and CMV-seropositive.

The rearrangement joins TRBV6-5 to TRBJ1-2; D not certain. Germline-derived CDR1 and CDR2 are MNHEY and SVGAGI. Deletions cut 6 bases from V and 10 bases from J, with 18 bases between. The CDR3 extends over 13 amino acids. The CDR3 DNA is TGTGCCAGCAGCCCGGGGTCGAGGGTTTTCTACACCTTC. The encoded protein is CASSPGSRVFYTF.

The genes are TRBV11-2 and TRBJ2-1; weak D call: TRBD2 (5 bases). The CDR3 has 14 amino acids. V was trimmed by 0 bases and J by 4 bases, leaving 7 bases between them. Germline V gene data show CDR1 as SGHAT and CDR2 as FQNNGV. DNA for the CDR3: TGTGCCAGCAGCTTAGAGGGCGGGTACAATGAGCAGTTCTTC. This codes for CASSLEGGYNEQFF.